Following are 14 T cell receptor beta chains from one sample sequenced in a study of response to subunit inactivated influenza vaccine. TCRdb reprocessed the RT-PCR reads with MiXCR, giving one entry per CDR3 protein. This repertoire shows roughly 760,000 distinct CDR3 sequences, roughly 20% found once; its top ten account for about 10%. Sequences were derived from PBMCs from blood, sampled roughly 5 days after vaccination. All receptors come from a man aged 50 to 59 who received an inactivated influenza vaccine.

Written as DNA, the CDR3 is TGTGCCAGCAGCTCGTCGGACTGGGGAGAGGCTTTCTTT. It yields the protein CASSSSDWGEAFF. The chain uses TRBV11-1 and TRBJ1-1, with D hard to call. Germline loops: CDR1 SGHAT, CDR2 FQDESV (reference sequence). CDR3 length equals 13 residues. V lost 4 bases, J lost 11 bases, and 17 bases lay in between.

The J gene is TRBJ2-3, the V gene TRBV9; D is possibly TRBD1 (6 bases). Trimming pared 0 bases from V and 4 bases from J, leaving 15 bases between. The CDR3 is made up of 16 amino acids. Germline V gene data show CDR1 as SGDLS and CDR2 as YYNGEE. In nucleotides, the CDR3 is TGTGCCAGCAGCGTAGCTGGGGGCAATTCGGCAGATACGCAGTATTTT. Translation gives CASSVAGGNSADTQYF.

In this sample, this clonotype turned up many times. The V and J genes are TRBV12-3 or TRBV12-4 and TRBJ2-1, with 12 bases identical to TRBD2. Trimming cost V 6 bases and J 4 bases; bases outside gene matches: 7. The CDR3 spans 16 residues. CDR3 coding DNA: TGTGCCAGCAGCCCTAGCGGGGGGGCCACATACAATGAGCAGTTCTTC. It translates to CASSPSGGATYNEQFF.

This rearrangement joins TRBV6-2 or TRBV6-3 to TRBJ2-1; TRBD1 agrees at 8 bases. Germline trimming cut 7 bases from V and 7 bases from J; bases unmatched to any gene: 9. Looked up from germline, CDR1 is MNHEY and CDR2 is SVGEGT. The CDR3 sequence is 14 residues long. For the CDR3, the DNA is TGTGCCAGCACCCAAGGACAGGGTCTGAATGAGCAGTTCTTC. Protein: CASTQGQGLNEQFF.

The V gene is TRBV7-9, the J gene TRBJ2-7; either TRBD1 or TRBD2 may fit D (5 bases each). V dropped 3 bases and J dropped 5 bases, with 14 bases sitting between them. This CDR3 is 14 amino acids long. Germline V gene sequence: CDR1 SEHNR, CDR2 FQNEAQ (reference sequence). The DNA of the CDR3 is TGTGCCAGCAGCTTTCTCGGCAGGGACCACGAGCAGTACTTC. Translated, it gives CASSFLGRDHEQYF.

This clonotype showed up many times. The CDR3 loop is CAISEERAHYNEQFF. The CDR3 nucleotides are TGTGCCATCAGTGAAGAGCGGGCCCACTACAATGAGCAGTTCTTC. This chain uses TRBV10-3 with TRBJ2-1, with D maybe TRBD2 (6 bases). The V end lost 3 bases, the J end lost 3 bases, and 12 bases lay between the germline ends. The germline gives CDR1 ENHRY, CDR2 SYGVKD. The CDR3 contains 15 residues.

The CDR3 protein is CASSHWIATNEKLFF. The DNA for the CDR3 is TGTGCCAGCAGCCATTGGATTGCAACTAATGAAAAACTGTTTTTT. This chain uses TRBV5-6 with TRBJ1-4; D remains ambiguous. The CDR3 spans 15 residues. Per the germline V gene, CDR1 is SGHDT and CDR2 is YYEEEE. Between the trimmed V and J ends, which lost 4 bases and 0 bases, there was a span of 10 bases.

This clonotype has only a few counts. The gene calls are TRBV4-3 and TRBJ2-3; 15 positions match TRBD2. The CDR3 has 20 residues. Germline V gene data show CDR1 as LGHNA and CDR2 as YSLEER. Trimming at V came to 0 bases and at J to 2 bases, leaving 9 bases not matched to a gene. As DNA, the CDR3 is TGCGCCAGCAGCCAAGATTGGATGGGACTAGCGGGGGGTAACACAGATACGCAGTATTTT. Its protein product is CASSQDWMGLAGGNTDTQYF.

V gene TRBV4-1 combines with J gene TRBJ2-1; possibly TRBD2 for D (5 bases). V lost 6 bases, J lost 0 bases, and 15 bases lay in between. The CDR3 runs to 16 residues. Germline CDR1 reads MGHRA; CDR2 reads YSYEKL. CDR3 in amino acids: CASRRRSESSYNEQFF. The DNA for the CDR3 is TGCGCCAGCAGACGGAGGTCCGAAAGCTCCTACAATGAGCAGTTCTTC.

The CDR3 loop reads CASSYIGLAGAQETQYF. The CDR3 DNA reads as TGTGCCAGCAGTTACATTGGACTAGCGGGGGCACAAGAGACCCAGTACTTC. The rearrangement uses TRBV6-5 and TRBJ2-5; the match to TRBD2 covers 13 bases. The V segment lost 2 bases and the J segment 2 bases; nucleotides outside the gene matches: 5. The CDR3 runs 17 residues. Germline V gives CDR1 MNHEY, CDR2 SVGAGI.

This clonotype was found many times. The genes are TRBV12-3 or TRBV12-4 and TRBJ2-2; D gene ambiguous. Trimming left V 11 bases short and J 0 bases short, with 7 bases between. This CDR3 contains 12 residues. CDR3 DNA sequence: TGTGCCTCGTGTCCGAACACCGGGGAGCTGTTTTTT. Amino acid sequence: CASCPNTGELFF.

This clonotype has only a few counts. The V and J genes are TRBV10-3 and TRBJ2-5, with 15 bases matching TRBD2. From germline, CDR1 is ENHRY and CDR2 SYGVKD. J was trimmed by 2 bases and V by 11 bases; bases with no gene match: 15. This CDR3 comprises 18 residues. The DNA for the CDR3 is TGTGCCGCGAAATCCTCCGGGACTAGCGGGAGGAAGCAAGAGACCCAGTACTTC. As protein: CAAKSSGTSGRKQETQYF.

This clonotype was detected only a few times. DNA of the CDR3: TGCAGTGCTGCCGGGACAGGGGATCAGCCCCAGCATTTT. As protein: CSAAGTGDQPQHF. The rearrangement links TRBV20-1 to TRBJ1-5; 10 nucleotides line up with TRBD1. The CDR3 length is 13 residues. V dropped 5 bases and J dropped 5; count of bases not matched to a gene: 3. Germline CDR1 DFQATT, CDR2 SNEGSKA (reference sequence).

Details on this clonotype: A read error is possible here, since a much larger clone lies one base away. The chain employs TRBV5-3 and TRBJ1-6; weak D call: TRBD1 (6 bases). TRBV5-3 is an open reading frame, and its role is uncertain. This CDR3 region has 17 residues. Trimming cost V 2 bases and J 10 bases, with 22 bases left between them. The CDR3 coding sequence is TGTGCCAGAAGCTTAAAGATTGGGGGGGCTACTTCGTCACCCCTCCACTTT. Translating gives CARSLKIGGATSSPLHF.